This T cell receptor beta chain originates from a study of CD8 T cells in ankylosing spondylitis (dated by TCRdb to the late 2010s). For the wider study: The study profiled T cell receptor beta repertoires in healthy donors and ankylosing spondylitis patients to find disease-linked TCR variants. The full study cohort comprised 25 ankylosing spondylitis patients and some 100 healthy donors. Peripheral blood was sampled, and synovial fluid was additionally collected from ankylosing spondylitis patients.

A distance of 11 bases separates the germline ends of V and J, which lose 7 bases and 1 base respectively. CDR1 SEHNR and CDR2 FQNEAQ are derived from the germline V gene (reference sequence). CDR3 length: 14 amino acids, cysteine to phenylalanine. The CDR3 DNA has 42 bases and is translated from base 1. This sample was sequenced with an Illumina HiSeq 2500. Quantitative 5'-RACE with molecular barcodes was the method used to prepare the TCR beta libraries. Concerning the study's data processing: A new computational method, built on a probabilistic model of VDJ rearrangement, was used to identify disease-linked TCR variants. TCRdb itself trimmed the public reads at Q25 with fastp, ran MiXCR and retained productive beta chains. Entries that share a CDR3 protein sequence are merged under the most common genes and DNA. TCRdb assigned the V and J calls; the authors' analysis was not used. Within this sample are around 250,000 distinct CDR3 sequences, with 30% to 35% of them counted one time only. The ten largest clones add up to about 4.2% of the sample.

About this clonotype itself: This receptor's antigen is unknown. Base-call qualities are not available, and no considerably larger clone is one nucleotide away.

Broad study findings and their caveats: Significant enrichment of the disease-linked clones was reported in matched synovial fluid samples from ankylosing spondylitis patients. Blood from ankylosing spondylitis patients appeared to be characterized by a TCR beta motif made up of seven or eight highly homologous amino acid variants. Some motif variants had previously been reported in the synovial fluid and blood of reactive arthritis patients, which suggests shared mechanisms of disease initiation. The disease-linked clones had a CD8+ phenotype and were found at relatively low frequencies in peripheral blood.

Sequencing was performed on blood, either unsorted or a sorted T cell fraction (not recorded which). The V and J genes are TRBV7-9 and TRBJ2-4, with an unclear D gene assignment. The receptor was derived from a male donor with ankylosing spondylitis or in good health (not recorded which). The CDR3 has the sequence CASTGVGAKNIQYF. The DNA reads as follows: TGTGCCAGCACTGGGGTTGGGGCCAAAAACATTCAGTACTTC.